The entry below gives a single T cell receptor beta chain sequence along with its context. The data were obtained in a study of blood T cell repertoires in COVID-19. In the study overall: There were acute and convalescent COVID-19 samples, and they came from the United States, Italy and Spain. T cells, B-cell-depleted T cells, or PBMCs supplied cDNA or gDNA.

Original processing methods: Quantification of nucleated cells was approximated via reference gene primer amplification. Some clones are missing from TCRdb's copy, which holds only in-frame ones; the method was immunoSEQ multiplex PCR. V, J and clone size reflect that table, while D and trimming were determined from the DNA. The sample has around 150,000 clones, more than 80% seen once. The CDR3 has 12 amino acids. V lost 3 bases, J lost 6 bases, and 6 bases lay in between. Germline V gene data show CDR1 as SGHVS and CDR2 as FNYEAQ. The sequence was obtained from a man aged 70-80 years with acute or convalescent COVID-19. Material: peripheral blood. The chain links TRBV7-6 to TRBJ2-1; no clear D gene. CDR3 amino acids: CASSFVLNEQFF. The CDR3 nucleotides read TGTGCCAGCAGCTTTGTTCTCAATGAGCAGTTCTTC.